This T cell receptor (beta chain) was sequenced during a study of early T cells in non-severe SARS-CoV-2 infection. Germline CDR1 LGHDT, CDR2 YNNKEL (reference sequence). This CDR3 has 12 residues. The germline V and J ends were trimmed by 8 bases and 8 bases, with 10 bases remaining between them. TCRdb re-called the 5' RACE reads with MiXCR, one entry per CDR3 protein. The sample includes around 80,000 distinct CDR3 sequences, about 13% of them seen just once. The TCR sequence derives from an adult who was a healthcare worker with PCR-confirmed SARS-CoV-2 infection or an uninfected control (not recorded which). The sample consisted of whole blood. J is TRBJ1-6 and V is TRBV3-1; D may be TRBD1 (5 bases). CDR3 bases: TGTGCCAGCGGGACCCGGGATTCACCCCTCCACTTT. Its translation: CASGTRDSPLHF.